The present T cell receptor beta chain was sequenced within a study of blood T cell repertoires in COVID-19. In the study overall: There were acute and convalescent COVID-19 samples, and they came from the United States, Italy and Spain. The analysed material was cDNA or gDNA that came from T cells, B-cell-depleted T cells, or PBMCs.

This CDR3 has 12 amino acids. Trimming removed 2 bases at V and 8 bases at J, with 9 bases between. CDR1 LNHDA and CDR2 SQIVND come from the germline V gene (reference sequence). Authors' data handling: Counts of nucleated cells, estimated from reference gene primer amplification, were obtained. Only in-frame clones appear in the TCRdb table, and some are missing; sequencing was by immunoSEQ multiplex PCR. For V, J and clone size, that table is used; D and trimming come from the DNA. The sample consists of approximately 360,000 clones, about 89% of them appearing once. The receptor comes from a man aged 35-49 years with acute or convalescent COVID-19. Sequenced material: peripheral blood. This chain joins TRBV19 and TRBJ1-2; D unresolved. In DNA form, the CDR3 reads TGTGCCAGTAGTATAAATTCGGGGGGCTACACCTTC. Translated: CASSINSGGYTF.